The rows below give T cell receptor beta chains drawn from one sample of a study of blood T cell repertoires in COVID-19. Measured with immunoSEQ multiplex PCR; TCRdb has only the in-frame clones, and not every one. This sample carries a few hundred thousand clones, around 90% of them seen once, and the ten largest clones take 6% to 7%. Sequencing used peripheral blood. The receptors were sampled from a woman in her thirties with COVID-19, enrolled during active disease. CDR3s include the opening cysteine and the closing phenylalanine or tryptophan. Fields, in order: CDR3 length, V gene, CDR3 protein.

>16|TRBV14
CASSQGNWTKAGELFF
>15|TRBV4-1
CASSSGGQTNEKLFF
>14|TRBV3-1/TRBV3-2
CASSLSATNEKLFF
>14|TRBV30
CARSRGSSYNEQFF
>13|TRBV9
CASSTTGGHGYTF
>13|TRBV12-3/TRBV12-4
CASSLRAGNTIYF
>14|TRBV29-1
CSVTGLGSTDTQYF
>14|TRBV7-9
CASSLSSQGNTIYF
>15|TRBV7-9
CASSLVRTGDYEQYF
>15|TRBV5-1
CASSLEGPINSPLHF
>14|TRBV2
CASSSTGDSTKQFF
>15|TRBV5-6
CASTYRGGSPYEQYF
>15|TRBV7-6
CASSFVRGPGNTIYF
>16|TRBV11-2
CASRYSTSATTYEQYF
>14|TRBV30
CAWTDRGHYNEQFF
>16|TRBV9
CASSPWGEDAGNTIYF
>14|TRBV15
CATSFDRARNEQFF
>15|TRBV11-2
CASSPRVSLNTEAFF
>13|TRBV12-3/TRBV12-4
CASRRQGSTEAFF
>12|TRBV9
CASSRDNYGYTF
>13|TRBV30
CAWSVGLSYEQYF
>15|TRBV7-2
CASSLRSGGLYGYTF
>14|TRBV7-9
CASSYGLAEITQYF
>14|TRBV6-6
CASRRDRVLNEQYF
>14|TRBV5-1
CASSPGQAVYGYTF